Listed below are T cell receptor beta chains from one sample, sequenced in a study of low-dose radiotherapy and immunotherapy resistance in tumors. TCRdb fed the reads into MiXCR, producing one record per CDR3 protein. The sample has about 82,000 distinct CDR3 sequences, around 18% seen once; the top ten hold about 5.5%. The sample here was PBMCs, taken before treatment. Every receptor here comes from a male donor with prostate cancer. Each CDR3 is given with its conserved first and last residue. Fields, in order: CDR3 DNA, CDR3 protein, J gene, D gene, V gene, clone size. A D gene is named only where the DNA matches it firmly. Clone sizes are given selectively: once, few, many, or a class where the clone is expanded.

TGCAGCGTTGAAGTCGCGCGGGGGGGCCGGACTAATGAAAAACTGTTTTTT,CSVEVARGGRTNEKLFF,TRBJ1-4,NA,TRBV29-1,many
TGTGCCAGCAGCAGAGGGTCAGCGGGAGGGACCCAGTACTTC,CASSRGSAGGTQYF,TRBJ2-5,TRBD2,TRBV6-6,many
TGTGCCAGCAGCCAAGGACTCTACAATGAGCAGTTCTTC,CASSQGLYNEQFF,TRBJ2-1,NA,TRBV3-1,few
TGCAGTGCTAGAGATGAGACGGTGATCGTTTGGGTTGAGCAGTTCTTC,CSARDETVIVWVEQFF,TRBJ2-1,NA,TRBV20-1,NA
TGCAGTGCTATCCGGGGACTAGCGGGCACAGATACGCAGTATTTT,CSAIRGLAGTDTQYF,TRBJ2-3,TRBD2,TRBV20-1,NA
TGCGCCAGCAGCCAGACAACTACGTCCTACAATGAGCAGTTCTTC,CASSQTTTSYNEQFF,TRBJ2-1,NA,TRBV5-1,many
TGTGCCTGGAGGGGGGCGATGTGGACTGAAGCTTTCTTT,CAWRGAMWTEAFF,TRBJ1-1,NA,TRBV30,many
TGTGCCAGCTCACCACCACCTCGGACTAGCGGGAGGGAGACCCAGTACTTC,CASSPPPRTSGRETQYF,TRBJ2-5,TRBD2,TRBV18,many
TGCGCCAGCAGCCAAGATATCGGTCAGCCCCAGCATTTT,CASSQDIGQPQHF,TRBJ1-5,NA,TRBV4-1,many
TGTGCCAGCACCGGGACTAGCGGGGGGGCCTACGAGCAGTACTTC,CASTGTSGGAYEQYF,TRBJ2-7,TRBD2,TRBV11-2,once
TGTGCCAGCAGCTTAGCAAGCGGGCAGAACAGTTACTCCTACGAGCAGTACTTC,CASSLASGQNSYSYEQYF,TRBJ2-7,NA,TRBV7-8,many
TGTGCCATCAGTGGTAGCGCGGAGACCCAGTACTTC,CAISGSAETQYF,TRBJ2-5,NA,TRBV10-3,many
TGTGCCAGCAGTTTCCAGAGATACGAGCAGTACTTC,CASSFQRYEQYF,TRBJ2-7,NA,TRBV27,few
TGTGCCAGCAGCGCAACCTCTAGCGGTACGCAGTATTTT,CASSATSSGTQYF,TRBJ2-3,TRBD2,TRBV7-2,NA
TGTGCCAGCAGCTTAGAAGGGCTAGTAGGTGAGCAGTTCTTC,CASSLEGLVGEQFF,TRBJ2-1,NA,TRBV7-6,many
TGTGCCAGTAGTATTCTAGCGGGGGGCCTTTTAACCGGCACCGGGGAGCTGTTTTTT,CASSILAGGLLTGTGELFF,TRBJ2-2,TRBD2,TRBV19,many
TGTGCCAGCAGTTTCGGCGGGAGGGCGACCTACGAGCAGTACTTC,CASSFGGRATYEQYF,TRBJ2-7,TRBD2,TRBV28,many
TGTGCCAGCAGCTTATATTACGGCTACACCTTC,CASSLYYGYTF,TRBJ1-2,NA,TRBV7-2,many
TGCAGTGCCGTCGCTTCAGATACGCAGTATTTT,CSAVASDTQYF,TRBJ2-3,NA,TRBV20-1,many
TGTGCCAGCAACACCCAGGGAGGAGAGACCCAGTACTTC,CASNTQGGETQYF,TRBJ2-5,NA,TRBV3-1,many
TGCAGTGCTAGTGGTTGGCGGGAGGATATAGAGACCCAGTACTTC,CSASGWREDIETQYF,TRBJ2-5,TRBD2,TRBV20-1,many
TGTGCCAGCAGTTTTTGGCAGGGTGCTAATGAAAAACTGTTTTTT,CASSFWQGANEKLFF,TRBJ1-4,NA,TRBV27,many
TGTGCCATCAGTGAGTCGGACAGGGCTTCTGGCTACACCTTC,CAISESDRASGYTF,TRBJ1-2,TRBD1,TRBV10-3,NA
TGTGCCAGCAGCCGAGGTAGAGAAGGGCCAGATACGCAGTATTTT,CASSRGREGPDTQYF,TRBJ2-3,NA,TRBV12-3/TRBV12-4,many
TGTGCCAGCTCAGAACAGAATTCACCCCTCCACTTT,CASSEQNSPLHF,TRBJ1-6,NA,TRBV18,many
TGTGCCAGCAGCCCAGGGTCTCCCGAAACCGAGCAGTACTTC,CASSPGSPETEQYF,TRBJ2-7,NA,TRBV7-3,NA
TGTGCCAGCAGACAAGGGGGTCCCCAGCATTTT,CASRQGGPQHF,TRBJ1-5,NA,TRBV6-2/TRBV6-3,many
TGTGCCAGCAGCTCCGGTAGCGGGGGGGCAGAGACCCAGTACTTC,CASSSGSGGAETQYF,TRBJ2-5,TRBD2,TRBV11-2,many
TGTGCCAGCAGCGCCGGAGGGAGGGGAGTCTCCTATAATTCACCCCTCCACTTT,CASSAGGRGVSYNSPLHF,TRBJ1-6,NA,TRBV12-3/TRBV12-4,many
TGCAGCACTGCCTGGGGGGGCTCCACTGAAGCTTTCTTT,CSTAWGGSTEAFF,TRBJ1-1,NA,TRBV29-1,NA
TGTGCCAGCACCCTAGGGCTAGCGGGAGGGAGCTCCTACAATGAGCAGTTCTTC,CASTLGLAGGSSYNEQFF,TRBJ2-1,TRBD2,TRBV6-2/TRBV6-3,NA
TGTGCCAGCAGGGCCACTAGCGGGAGGAACACCGGGGAGCTGTTTTTT,CASRATSGRNTGELFF,TRBJ2-2,TRBD2,TRBV11-2,NA
TGTGCCAGCAGCCCCTGGGTCCCTCGGGCTAATTCACCCCTCCACTTT,CASSPWVPRANSPLHF,TRBJ1-6,NA,TRBV5-6,NA
TGTGCCAGCAGGATAACAGGGGGGCAGTATTTT,CASRITGGQYF,TRBJ2-3,TRBD1,TRBV6-1,many
TGTGCCAGCAGACGAGCGGGGTGGATGGGGAATGAGCAGTTCTTC,CASRRAGWMGNEQFF,TRBJ2-1,TRBD2,TRBV6-2/TRBV6-3,many
NA,CASSVGLVHTGELFFF,TRBJ2-2,NA,TRBV9,NA
TGTGCCTGGAGTGTACATCAGCCCCAGCATTTT,CAWSVHQPQHF,TRBJ1-5,NA,TRBV30,many
TGTGCCAGCAGGTTTACAGGGGTCGAGCAGTACTTC,CASRFTGVEQYF,TRBJ2-7,TRBD1,TRBV6-6,many
TGTGCCAGCAGCTCATCGACAGGGTTCACCGGGGAGCTGTTTTTT,CASSSSTGFTGELFF,TRBJ2-2,TRBD1,TRBV7-2,many
TGTGCCAGCGGACAGGGGCGCGGGGATACGCAGTATTTT,CASGQGRGDTQYF,TRBJ2-3,TRBD1,TRBV6-4,many
TGTGCCACCAGTGCCTTAGGGACAGGGCTCGCCGGGGAGCTGTTTTTT,CATSALGTGLAGELFF,TRBJ2-2,TRBD1,TRBV24-1,few
TGTGCCAGCAGCCTGACGGGGACTAGCGGGAGAATGGCAGATACGCAGTATTTT,CASSLTGTSGRMADTQYF,TRBJ2-3,TRBD2,TRBV7-9,many
TGTGCCAGCAGCTGGGACGTGGGTGGAGCCTACGAGCAGTACTTC,CASSWDVGGAYEQYF,TRBJ2-7,NA,TRBV5-4,many
TGTGCCAGCCGACCCCTTCAGGTCAATCAGCCCCAGCATTTT,CASRPLQVNQPQHF,TRBJ1-5,NA,TRBV6-2/TRBV6-3,few
TGCGCCAGCAGCCCGGACAGGGGTTCGAGCGGGGAGCTGTTTTTT,CASSPDRGSSGELFF,TRBJ2-2,TRBD1,TRBV5-1,many
TGTGCCAGCAGTTCTCTCTCAGGGAAACTGTTTTTT,CASSSLSGKLFF,TRBJ1-4,NA,TRBV6-5,many
TGCGCCAGCAGCTCGGGACAGGTACAAGAGACCCAGTACTTC,CASSSGQVQETQYF,TRBJ2-5,TRBD1,TRBV5-1,many
TGCAGTGCTGATACGCTAGCCAAAAACATTCAGTACTTC,CSADTLAKNIQYF,TRBJ2-4,NA,TRBV20-1,many
TGCAGTGCCAAGGGACAGAAGGTAAACAATGAGCAGTTCTTC,CSAKGQKVNNEQFF,TRBJ2-1,TRBD1,TRBV20-1,many
TGTGCCAGCAGTTACGGTAGCGGGAGGGCCCGCAATGAGCAGTTCTTC,CASSYGSGRARNEQFF,TRBJ2-1,TRBD2,TRBV6-5,many
TGTGCTAGTGGTTTCATACTAGCGGGGGCCAATGAGCAGTTCTTC,CASGFILAGANEQFF,TRBJ2-1,TRBD2,TRBV12-5,many
TGTGCCAGCAGCTTATTTTCTGGCTACACCTTC,CASSLFSGYTF,TRBJ1-2,NA,TRBV13,many
TGTGCCAGCAGTAACTCCTTCGGGGATACGCAGTATTTT,CASSNSFGDTQYF,TRBJ2-3,NA,TRBV6-1,many
TGTGCCAGCAGCCTACCGGAGGCCCGCGAAGGCTACACCTTC,CASSLPEAREGYTF,TRBJ1-2,NA,TRBV21-1,NA
TGTGCCAGCATTGAACTTCGTGAGTACTTCTACGTTCGTGGGCAGCCCCAGCATTTT,CASIELREYFYVRGQPQHF,TRBJ1-5,NA,TRBV25-1,NA
TGCAGTGCAAAACAGGGGTACGAGCAGTACTTC,CSAKQGYEQYF,TRBJ2-7,TRBD1,TRBV20-1,many
TGTGCCAGCTCACCACTAGAGGGGGACCGGGGCGAGCAGTACTTC,CASSPLEGDRGEQYF,TRBJ2-7,NA,TRBV18,many
TGTGCCAGCAGCCAAGACGGGAGGGCGGTGGAGCAGTTCTTC,CASSQDGRAVEQFF,TRBJ2-1,TRBD2,TRBV3-1,NA
TGTGCCAGCAGCCAAGCAGGGTTTGTCTACACCTTC,CASSQAGFVYTF,TRBJ1-2,NA,TRBV3-1,NA